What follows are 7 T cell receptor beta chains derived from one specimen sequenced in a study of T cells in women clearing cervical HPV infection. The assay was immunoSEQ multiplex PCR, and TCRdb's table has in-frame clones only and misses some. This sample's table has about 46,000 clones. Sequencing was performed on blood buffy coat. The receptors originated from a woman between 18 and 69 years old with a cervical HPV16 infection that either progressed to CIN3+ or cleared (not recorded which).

Here the CDR3 reads CSARDLEGGVGNQPQHF. The sequenced part of the CDR3 DNA is TGCAGTGCTAGAGATCTGGAGGGAGGGGTGGGCAATCAGCCC. The chain uses TRBV20-1 and TRBJ1-5; maybe TRBD1 (5 bases). The read is 3 residues too short to cover the CDR3 end, so that end is filled in from the germline J gene. V dropped 0 bases and J dropped 2 bases, with 17 bases sitting between them. The germline V gene encodes CDR1 DFQATT and CDR2 SNEGSKA (reference sequence). This CDR3 has 17 amino acids.

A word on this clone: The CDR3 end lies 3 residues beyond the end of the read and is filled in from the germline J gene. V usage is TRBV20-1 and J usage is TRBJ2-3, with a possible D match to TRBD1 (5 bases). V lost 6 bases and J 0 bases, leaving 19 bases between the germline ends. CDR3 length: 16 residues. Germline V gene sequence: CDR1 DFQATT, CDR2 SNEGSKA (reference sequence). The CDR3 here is CSAPTLTVTSTDTQYF. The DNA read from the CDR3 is TGCAGTGCCCCAACATTGACAGTTACTAGCACAGATACG.

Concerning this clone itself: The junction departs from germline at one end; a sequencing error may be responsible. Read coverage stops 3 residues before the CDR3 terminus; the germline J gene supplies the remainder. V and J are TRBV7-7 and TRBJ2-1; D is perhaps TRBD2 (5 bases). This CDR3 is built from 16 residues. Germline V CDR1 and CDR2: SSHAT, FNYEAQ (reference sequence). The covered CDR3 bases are TGTGCTAGCAGCTTAGATAACGGGGAGCCCTACAATGAG. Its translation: CASSLDNGEPYNE. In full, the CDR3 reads CASSLDNGEPYNEQFF.

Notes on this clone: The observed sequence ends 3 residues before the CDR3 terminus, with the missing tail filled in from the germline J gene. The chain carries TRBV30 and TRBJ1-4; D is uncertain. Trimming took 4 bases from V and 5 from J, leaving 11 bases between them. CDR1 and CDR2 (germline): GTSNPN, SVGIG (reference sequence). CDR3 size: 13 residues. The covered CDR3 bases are TGTGCCTGGACGACAAGCTTAAATGAAAAA. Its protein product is CAWTTSLNEK. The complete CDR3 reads CAWTTSLNEKLFF.

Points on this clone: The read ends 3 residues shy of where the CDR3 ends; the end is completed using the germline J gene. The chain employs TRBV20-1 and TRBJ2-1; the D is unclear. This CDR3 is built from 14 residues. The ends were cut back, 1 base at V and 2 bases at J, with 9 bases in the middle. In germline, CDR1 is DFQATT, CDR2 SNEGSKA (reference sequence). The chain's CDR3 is CSARGAETYNEQFF. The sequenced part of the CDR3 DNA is TGCAGTGCTAGAGGGGCAGAAACCTACAATGAG.

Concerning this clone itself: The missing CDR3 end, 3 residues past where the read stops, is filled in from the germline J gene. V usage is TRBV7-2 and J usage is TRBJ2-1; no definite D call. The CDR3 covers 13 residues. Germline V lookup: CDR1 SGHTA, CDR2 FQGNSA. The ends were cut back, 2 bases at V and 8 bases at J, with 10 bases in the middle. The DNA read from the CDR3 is TGTGCCAGCAGCTTACCTAGTTGGCATGAG. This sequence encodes CASSLPSWHE. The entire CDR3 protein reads CASSLPSWHEQFF. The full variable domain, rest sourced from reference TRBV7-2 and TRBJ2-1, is GAGVSQSPSNKVTEKGKDVELRCDPISGHTALYWYRQSLGQGLEFLIYFQGNSAPDKSGLPSDRFSAERTGGSVSTLTIQRTQQEDSAVYLCASSLPSWHEQFFGPGTRLTVL.

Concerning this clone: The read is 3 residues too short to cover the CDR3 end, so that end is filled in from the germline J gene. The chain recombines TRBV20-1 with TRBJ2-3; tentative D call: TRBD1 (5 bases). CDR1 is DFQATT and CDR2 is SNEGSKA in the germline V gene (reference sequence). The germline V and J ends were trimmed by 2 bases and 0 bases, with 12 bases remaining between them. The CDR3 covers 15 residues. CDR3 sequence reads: CSARRGRLSTDTQYF. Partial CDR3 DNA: TGCAGTGCTAGAAGGGGTAGGCTGAGCACAGATACG.